This T cell receptor beta chain was documented in a study of a mutant IDH1 vaccine in newly diagnosed glioma. In the study overall: The initiation of vaccination occurred 4-6 weeks after radiotherapy alone, or with temozolomide cycles. Treated patients were approximately 60% male, approximately 38% female, mean age about 43 years.

Trimming stripped 4 bases from V and 4 bases from J, with 13 bases between. The CDR3 covers 15 residues. Germline V gene data show CDR1 as MDHEN and CDR2 as SYDVKM. Study observations and caveats: Seemingly, top peripheral T cell clonotype changes bore no relation to pseudoprogression.

Documented time point: week 47, end of study. Alongside topical imiquimod, each dose of vaccine comprised 300 ug of mutant IDH1 20-mer peptide. Vaccinations, eight in total, occurred in weeks 1, 3, 5, 7, 11, 15, 19, 23. The data were produced by immunoSEQ multiplex PCR, yet TCRdb's version contains in-frame clones alone and is incomplete. The repertoire consists of around 94,000 clones, with roughly 89% occurring once and the leading ten covering 0.7% to 0.95%. Note on this clone: The target antigen is unknown.

This receptor was taken from a woman aged 50 to 65 with glioma. The source was PBMCs, collected from a glioma patient whose treatment included an IDH1 peptide vaccine. This chain joins TRBV28 and TRBJ1-4; D is unresolved. The CDR3 DNA sequence: TGTGCCAGCAGTTCTTCCACCAGAGGTAATGAAAAACTGTTTTTT. Protein product: CASSSSTRGNEKLFF. The full variable domain, rest sourced from reference TRBV28 and TRBJ1-4, is DVKVTQSSRYLVKRTGEKVFLECVQDMDHENMFWYRQDPGLGLRLIYFSYDVKMKEKGDIPEGYSVSREKKERFSLILESASTNQTSMYLCASSSSTRGNEKLFFGSGTQLSVL.